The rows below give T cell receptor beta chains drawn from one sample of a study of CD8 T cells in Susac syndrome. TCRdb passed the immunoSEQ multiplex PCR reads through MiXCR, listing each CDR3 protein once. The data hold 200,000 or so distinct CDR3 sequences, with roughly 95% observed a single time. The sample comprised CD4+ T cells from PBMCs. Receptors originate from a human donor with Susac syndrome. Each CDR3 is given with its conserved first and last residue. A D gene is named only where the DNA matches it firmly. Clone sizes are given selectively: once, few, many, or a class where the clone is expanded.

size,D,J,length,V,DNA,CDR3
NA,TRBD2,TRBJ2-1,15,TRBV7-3,TGTGCCAGCAGCTTGCTCGGGGGGGCCTACAATGAGCAGTTCTTC,CASSLLGGAYNEQFF
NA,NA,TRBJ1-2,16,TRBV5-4,TGTGCCAGCAGCTTGGACGGACGGATAGCTAACTATGGCTACACCTTC,CASSLDGRIANYGYTF
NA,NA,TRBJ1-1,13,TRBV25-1,TGTGCCAGCAGTGGAGTATTGAACACTGAAGCTTTCTTT,CASSGVLNTEAFF
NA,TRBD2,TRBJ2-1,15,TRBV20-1,TGCAGTGCTAGGAGAGCGGGGATCACCTACAATGAGCAGTTCTTC,CSARRAGITYNEQFF
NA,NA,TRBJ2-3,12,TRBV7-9,TGTGCCAGCAGCCCTCCTGGGGATACGCAGTATTTT,CASSPPGDTQYF
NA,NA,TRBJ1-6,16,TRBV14,TGTGCCAGCAGCCAAGAGAACCCCGGGGCTAATTCACCCCTCCACTTT,CASSQENPGANSPLHF
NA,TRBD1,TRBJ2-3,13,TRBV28,TGTGCCAGCTGGGACAGGGGCACAGATACGCAGTATTTT,CASWDRGTDTQYF
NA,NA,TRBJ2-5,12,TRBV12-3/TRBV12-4,TGTGCCAGCAGTTTTGAGTGGGGGACCCAGTACTTC,CASSFEWGTQYF
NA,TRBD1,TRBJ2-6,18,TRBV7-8,TGTGCCAGCAGCCCGAGGGGACAGGGGGACTCTGGGGCCAACGTCCTGACTTTC,CASSPRGQGDSGANVLTF
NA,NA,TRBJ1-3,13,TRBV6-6,TGTGCCAGCAGCGAGAACTCTGGAAACACCATATATTTT,CASSENSGNTIYF
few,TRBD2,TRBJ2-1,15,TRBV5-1,TGCGCCAGCAGCTATAGGGAGGGGCGGTACAATGAGCAGTTCTTC,CASSYREGRYNEQFF
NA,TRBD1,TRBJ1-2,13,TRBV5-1,TGCGCCAGCAGCCCCACAGGGGGCGATGGCTACACCTTC,CASSPTGGDGYTF
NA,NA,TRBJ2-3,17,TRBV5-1,TGCGCCAGCAGCCTCGCAATCGGGACAAGACGCACAGATACGCAGTATTTT,CASSLAIGTRRTDTQYF
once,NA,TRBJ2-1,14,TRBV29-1,TGCAGCGCCCCTGGACAGCCTAAGTGGAATGAGCAGTTCTTC,CSAPGQPKWNEQFF
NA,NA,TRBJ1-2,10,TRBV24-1,TGTGCCGCGCTCTCGCAGGGCTACACCTTC,CAALSQGYTF
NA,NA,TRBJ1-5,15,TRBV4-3,TGCGCCAGCAGCCAAGTTGTCGGGTCAAATCAGCCCCAGCATTTT,CASSQVVGSNQPQHF
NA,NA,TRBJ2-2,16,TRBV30,TGTGCCTGGAGTGTACGCACAGCGTTTTTCACCGGGGAGCTGTTTTTT,CAWSVRTAFFTGELFF
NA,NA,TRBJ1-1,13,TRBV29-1,TGCAGCGCTTCACAGGGAGGAGACACTGAAGCTTTCTTT,CSASQGGDTEAFF
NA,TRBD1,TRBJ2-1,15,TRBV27,TGTGCCAGCAGTTTATTCGTGGGACAGCCCAATGAGCAGTTCTTC,CASSLFVGQPNEQFF
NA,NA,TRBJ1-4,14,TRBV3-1,TGTGCCAGCTCCTCGGGGGTTAGTCATGAAAAACTGTTTTTT,CASSSGVSHEKLFF
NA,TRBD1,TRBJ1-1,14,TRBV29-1,TGCAGCGTTGACCCCTCCGGGACAGTTTCCGAAGCTTTCTTT,CSVDPSGTVSEAFF
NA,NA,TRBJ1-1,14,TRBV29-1,TGCAGCGTTGTAGTGGGACTGATGAACACTGAAGCTTTCTTT,CSVVVGLMNTEAFF
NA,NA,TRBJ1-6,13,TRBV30,TGTGCCTGGAATTTACAATCAAATTCACCCCTCCACTTT,CAWNLQSNSPLHF
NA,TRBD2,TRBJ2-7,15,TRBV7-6,TGTGCCAGCAGCTTTGTGACTAGCGGGGCCGACGAGCAGTACTTC,CASSFVTSGADEQYF
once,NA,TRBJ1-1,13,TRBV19,TGTGCCAGTTATGATCCTCCCTACACTGAAGCTTTCTTT,CASYDPPYTEAFF
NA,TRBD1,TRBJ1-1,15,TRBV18,TGTGCCAGCTCACCCCAGACAGGGTTAACCACTGAAGCTTTCTTT,CASSPQTGLTTEAFF
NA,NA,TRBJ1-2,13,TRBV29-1,TGCAGCGTTGATCGGCAGGGGTGGAGTGGCTACACCTTC,CSVDRQGWSGYTF
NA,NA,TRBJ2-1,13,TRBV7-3,TGTGCCAGCAGCTTTGACTCCTACAATGAGCAGTTCTTC,CASSFDSYNEQFF
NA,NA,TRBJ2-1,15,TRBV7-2,TGTGCCAGCAGCACCCTCCGGGACCCTCCGGCGGAGCAGTTCTTC,CASSTLRDPPAEQFF
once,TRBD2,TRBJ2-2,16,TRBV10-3,TGTGCCATCGGAGCTTGGACTAGCTCTAACACCGGGGAGCTGTTTTTT,CAIGAWTSSNTGELFF
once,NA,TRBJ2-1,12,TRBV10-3,TGTGCCATCAGTGGGGGGTACAATGAGCAGTTCTTC,CAISGGYNEQFF